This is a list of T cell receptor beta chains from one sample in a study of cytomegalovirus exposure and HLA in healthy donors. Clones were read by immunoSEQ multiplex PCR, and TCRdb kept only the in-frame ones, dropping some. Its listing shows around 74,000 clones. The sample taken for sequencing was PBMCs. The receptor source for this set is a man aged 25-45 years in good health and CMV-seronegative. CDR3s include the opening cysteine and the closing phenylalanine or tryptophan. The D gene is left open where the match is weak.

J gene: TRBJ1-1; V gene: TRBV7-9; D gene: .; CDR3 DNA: TGTGCCAGCAGCCTTATGACAGAGAACACTGAAGCTTTCTTT; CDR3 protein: CASSLMTENTEAFF
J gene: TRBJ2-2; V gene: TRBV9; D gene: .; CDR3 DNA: TGTGCCAGCAGCAGTACAGGGCTCAACACCGGGGAGCTGTTTTTT; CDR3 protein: CASSSTGLNTGELFF
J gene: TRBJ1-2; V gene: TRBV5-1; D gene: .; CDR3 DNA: TGCGCCAGCAGCTTTACAGGGCAGAATGGCTACACCTTC; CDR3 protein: CASSFTGQNGYTF
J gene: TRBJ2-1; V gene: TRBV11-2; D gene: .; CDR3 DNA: TGTGCCAGCAGCCCTCCCAGGGGTGAGGGGCCCTACAATGAGCAGTTCTTC; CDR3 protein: CASSPPRGEGPYNEQFF
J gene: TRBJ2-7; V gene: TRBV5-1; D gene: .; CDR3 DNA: TGCGCCAGCAGCCCGAGTAAAGGGGGCTACGAGCAGTACTTC; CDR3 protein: CASSPSKGGYEQYF
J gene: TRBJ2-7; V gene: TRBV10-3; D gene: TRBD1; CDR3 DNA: TGTGCCATCAGTGAAAACAGGGGGCCACACGAGCAGTACTTC; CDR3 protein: CAISENRGPHEQYF
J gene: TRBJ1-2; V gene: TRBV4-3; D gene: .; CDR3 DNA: TGCGCCAGCAGCCAAGATTGGGGGGTTGGTTATGGCTACACCTTC; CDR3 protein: CASSQDWGVGYGYTF
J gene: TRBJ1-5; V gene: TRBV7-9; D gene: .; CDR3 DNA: TGTGCCAGCAGCACCTCAGGGGTAGTGCCCCAGCATTTT; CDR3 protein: CASSTSGVVPQHF
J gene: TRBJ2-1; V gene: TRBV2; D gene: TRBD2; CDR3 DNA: TGTGCCAGCAGTGAATTGACTAGCGACAATGAGCAGTTCTTC; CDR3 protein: CASSELTSDNEQFF
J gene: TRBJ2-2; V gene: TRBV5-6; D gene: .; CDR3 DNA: TGTGCCAGCAGCTCCCTTTGGGGCTCCGGGGAGCTGTTTTTT; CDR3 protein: CASSSLWGSGELFF
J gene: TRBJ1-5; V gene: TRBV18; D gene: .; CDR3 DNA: TGTGCCAGCTCAGTGCTCGGGACTCCGGATCAGCCCCAGCATTTT; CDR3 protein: CASSVLGTPDQPQHF
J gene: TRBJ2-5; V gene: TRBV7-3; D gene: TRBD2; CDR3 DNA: TGTGCCAGCAGCTTATATCCCTCCGGGACTAGCGGGCAAGAGACCCAGTACTTC; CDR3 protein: CASSLYPSGTSGQETQYF
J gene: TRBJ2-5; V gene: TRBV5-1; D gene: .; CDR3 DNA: TGCGCCAGCAGTCGACCGATAGACGGGGGCCAGTACTTC; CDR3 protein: CASSRPIDGGQYF
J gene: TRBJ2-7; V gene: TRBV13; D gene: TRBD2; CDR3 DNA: TGTGCCAGCAGCTCTAGCGGGAGAGCCCTCCACGAGCAGTACTTC; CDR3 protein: CASSSSGRALHEQYF
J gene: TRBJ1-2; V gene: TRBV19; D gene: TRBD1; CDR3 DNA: TGTGCCAGTGGCCGGGACAGGGGGCGGTATGGCTACACCTTC; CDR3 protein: CASGRDRGRYGYTF
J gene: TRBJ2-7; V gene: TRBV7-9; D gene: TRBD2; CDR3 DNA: TGTGCCAGCAGCTCCGCAGTCCCCTCAAGGACTAGCGGGGGGTACGAGCAGTACTTC; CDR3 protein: CASSSAVPSRTSGGYEQYF
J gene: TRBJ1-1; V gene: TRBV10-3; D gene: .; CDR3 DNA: TGTGCCATCAGTTCCCTACCGACAGATAACACTGAAGCTTTCTTT; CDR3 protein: CAISSLPTDNTEAFF
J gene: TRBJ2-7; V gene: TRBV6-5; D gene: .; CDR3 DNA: TGTGCCAGCAGTGACAGGCGGAAGGGATACGAGCAGTACTTC; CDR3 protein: CASSDRRKGYEQYF
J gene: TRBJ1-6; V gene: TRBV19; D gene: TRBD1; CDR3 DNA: TGTGCCAGTAGTAATTACCCTCAGGGACAGGGGAATTCACCCCTCCACTTT; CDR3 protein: CASSNYPQGQGNSPLHF
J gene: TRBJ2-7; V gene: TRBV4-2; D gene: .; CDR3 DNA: TGTGCCAGCAGCCAATCAACGGGGAGCTACGAGCAGTACTTC; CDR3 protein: CASSQSTGSYEQYF
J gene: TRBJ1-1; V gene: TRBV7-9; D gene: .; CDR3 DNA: TGTGCCAGCATATTCGATTTTAGGGACATTACTATGAACACTGAAGCTTTCTTT; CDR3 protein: CASIFDFRDITMNTEAFF
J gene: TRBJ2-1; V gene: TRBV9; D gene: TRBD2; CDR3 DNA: TGTGCCAGCACGAGCGGGACCCGCTACAATGAGCAGTTCTTC; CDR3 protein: CASTSGTRYNEQFF
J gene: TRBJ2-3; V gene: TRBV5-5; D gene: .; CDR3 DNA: TGTGCCAGCAGCTGGCGGCGCACAGATACGCAGTATTTT; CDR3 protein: CASSWRRTDTQYF
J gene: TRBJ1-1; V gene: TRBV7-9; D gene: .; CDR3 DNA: TGTGCCAGCAGCCAACATTACGGGGGGGCCACTGAAGCTTTCTTT; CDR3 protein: CASSQHYGGATEAFF
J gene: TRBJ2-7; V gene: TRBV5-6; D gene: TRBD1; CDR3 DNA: TGTGCCAGCAGCTTGGGACAGGGTTCCTACGAGCAGTACTTC; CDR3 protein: CASSLGQGSYEQYF
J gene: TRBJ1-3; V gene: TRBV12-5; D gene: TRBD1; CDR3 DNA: TGTGCTAGTGGTTTCCACCCGTCGGACAGGGGGCTCGGAAACACCATATATTTT; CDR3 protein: CASGFHPSDRGLGNTIYF
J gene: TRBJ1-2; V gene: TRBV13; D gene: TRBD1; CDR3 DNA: TGTGCCAGCAGCTCGCGGGACAGGGGGCTTAACTATGGCTACACCTTC; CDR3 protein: CASSSRDRGLNYGYTF
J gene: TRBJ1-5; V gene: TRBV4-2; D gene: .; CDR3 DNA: TGTGCCAGCAGCCACTCCGGGGGTGATCAGCCCCAGCATTTT; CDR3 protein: CASSHSGGDQPQHF
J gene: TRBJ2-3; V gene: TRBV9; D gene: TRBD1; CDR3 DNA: TGTGCCAGCAGCAAGGGACAGGGTGGCACAGATACGCAGTATTTT; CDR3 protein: CASSKGQGGTDTQYF
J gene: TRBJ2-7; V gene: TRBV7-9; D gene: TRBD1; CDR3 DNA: TGTGCCAGCAGCTTAGATTCCGGGACAGGGTACGTCGAGCAGTACTTC; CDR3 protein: CASSLDSGTGYVEQYF
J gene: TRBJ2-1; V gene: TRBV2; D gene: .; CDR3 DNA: TGTGCCAGCGGCGGACTGATCCGAGAGCAGTTCTTC; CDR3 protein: CASGGLIREQFF
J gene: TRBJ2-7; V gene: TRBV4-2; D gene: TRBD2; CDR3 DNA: TGTGCCAGCAGCCAAGATCGGGGGGAAGGCTACGAGCAGTACTTC; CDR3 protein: CASSQDRGEGYEQYF
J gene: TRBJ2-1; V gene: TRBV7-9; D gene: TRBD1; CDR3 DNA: TGTGCCAGCAGCTTAGCGACAGGGGGCAATTGGTACAATGAGCAGTTCTTC; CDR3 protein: CASSLATGGNWYNEQFF
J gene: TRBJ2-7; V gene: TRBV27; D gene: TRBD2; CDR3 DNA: TGCGCCAGCTCTTCTGGGACTAGCGGGATATACGAGCAGTACTTC; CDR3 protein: CASSSGTSGIYEQYF
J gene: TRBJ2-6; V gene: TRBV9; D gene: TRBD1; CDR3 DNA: TGTGCCAGCAGCGAGGGACAGGGGGCGTCCGGGGCCAACGTCCTGACTTTC; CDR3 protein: CASSEGQGASGANVLTF
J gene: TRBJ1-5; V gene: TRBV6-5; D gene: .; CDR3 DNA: TGTGCCAGCAGCAGAACAGTCTATAGCAATCAGCCCCAGCATTTT; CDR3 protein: CASSRTVYSNQPQHF
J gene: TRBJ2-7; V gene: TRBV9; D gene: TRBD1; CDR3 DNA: TGTGCCAGCAGCCTACGGGACAGCTCCTACGAGCAGTACTTC; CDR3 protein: CASSLRDSSYEQYF
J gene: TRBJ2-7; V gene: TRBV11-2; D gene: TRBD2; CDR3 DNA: TGTGCCAGCAGCTTAAGCGGGAGTGTCGAGGAGCAGTACTTC; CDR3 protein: CASSLSGSVEEQYF
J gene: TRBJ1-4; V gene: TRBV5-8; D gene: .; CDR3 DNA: TGTGCCAGCAGCTTGGCGATCGGTAATTGGGGCTCTGAAAAACTGTTTTTT; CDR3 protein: CASSLAIGNWGSEKLFF
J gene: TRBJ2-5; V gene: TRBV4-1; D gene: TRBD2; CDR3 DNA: TGCGCCAGCAGCCCGGGACTAGCGGGGATCCAAGAGACCCAGTACTTC; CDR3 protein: CASSPGLAGIQETQYF
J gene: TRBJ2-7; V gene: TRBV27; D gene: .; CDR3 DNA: TGTGCCAGCAGTCCAAGGGGCCACGAGCAGTACTTC; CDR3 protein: CASSPRGHEQYF
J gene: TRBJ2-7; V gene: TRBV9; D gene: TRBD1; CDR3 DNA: TGTGCCAGCAGCGATGGGACAGGGGGGTACGAGCAGTACTTC; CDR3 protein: CASSDGTGGYEQYF
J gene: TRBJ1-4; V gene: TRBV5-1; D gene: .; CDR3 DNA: TGCGCCAGCAGCTCGGGGGTCGACACATTTGGTGCTGAAAAACTGTTTTTT; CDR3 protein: CASSSGVDTFGAEKLFF
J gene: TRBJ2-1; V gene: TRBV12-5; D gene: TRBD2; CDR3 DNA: TGTGCTAGTGGTTCGAAACTAGCGTCGAGCTCCTACAATGAGCAGTTCTTC; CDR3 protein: CASGSKLASSSYNEQFF
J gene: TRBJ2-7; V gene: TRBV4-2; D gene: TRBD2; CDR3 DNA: TGTGCCAGCAGCCTTTCGGGACTAGCGGGGGACCCCCTCGAGCAGTACTTC; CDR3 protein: CASSLSGLAGDPLEQYF
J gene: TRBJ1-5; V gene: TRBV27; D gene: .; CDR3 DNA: TGTGCCAGCAGTTTGTCCCTCAGGGGCGGACAGCCCCAGCATTTT; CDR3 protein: CASSLSLRGGQPQHF
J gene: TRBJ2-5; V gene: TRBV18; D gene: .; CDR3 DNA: TGTGCCAGCTCACCTATCTCAGAGACCCAGTACTTC; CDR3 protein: CASSPISETQYF
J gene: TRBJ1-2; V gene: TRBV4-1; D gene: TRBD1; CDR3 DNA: TGCGCCAGCAGCCAAAGGACAGGGGATAACTATGGCTACACCTTC; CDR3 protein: CASSQRTGDNYGYTF
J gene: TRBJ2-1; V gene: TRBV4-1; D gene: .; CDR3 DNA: TGCGCCAGCAGCCGAGGAACCAATGAGCAGTTCTTC; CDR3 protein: CASSRGTNEQFF
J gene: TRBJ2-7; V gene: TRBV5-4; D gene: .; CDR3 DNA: TGTGCCAGCAGCTTGGGACACCTACTTTACGAGCAGTACTTC; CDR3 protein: CASSLGHLLYEQYF